This T cell receptor (beta chain) is from a study of response to subunit inactivated influenza vaccine. Study-wide results and limits: A suggestion made by the authors is that each seasonal influenza vaccination recruits few new T cells.

TCRdb reprocessed the RT-PCR reads via MiXCR and lists one record per CDR3 protein. The data show approximately 570,000 distinct CDR3 sequences, with about 8% seen just once and 10% to 15% held by the top ten. This clonotype was observed at least ten times. The antigen remains unidentified. The source was PBMCs from blood, collected roughly 24 months after vaccination. This TCR was recovered from a man aged 45 to 75 who received an inactivated influenza vaccine.

DNA for the CDR3: TGTGCCAGCAGTGCCGGGACAGGCTCCTACAATGAGCAGTTCTTC. Amino acids: CASSAGTGSYNEQFF. The V gene is TRBV6-1, the J gene TRBJ2-1; 8 positions match TRBD1. Germline V gives CDR1 MNHNS, CDR2 SASEGT. This CDR3 is built from 15 residues. V was pared by 4 bases and J by 0 bases, with 2 bases of the junction left unmatched.